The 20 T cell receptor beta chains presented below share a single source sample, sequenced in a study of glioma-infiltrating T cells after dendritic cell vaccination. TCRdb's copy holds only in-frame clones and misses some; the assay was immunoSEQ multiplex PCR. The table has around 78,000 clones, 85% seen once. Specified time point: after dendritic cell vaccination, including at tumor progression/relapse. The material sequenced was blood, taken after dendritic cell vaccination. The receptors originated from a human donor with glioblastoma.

The CDR3 DNA reads TGTGCCAGCAGAAAACCGACTAGCGGGGCCACTAATGAGCAGTTCTTC. It translates to CASRKPTSGATNEQFF. This chain uses TRBV28 with TRBJ2-1; 11 bases fit TRBD2. V was clipped by 6 bases and J by 7 bases; unmatched bases: 11. CDR3 length: 16 amino acids. Germline CDR1 reads MDHEN; CDR2 reads SYDVKM.

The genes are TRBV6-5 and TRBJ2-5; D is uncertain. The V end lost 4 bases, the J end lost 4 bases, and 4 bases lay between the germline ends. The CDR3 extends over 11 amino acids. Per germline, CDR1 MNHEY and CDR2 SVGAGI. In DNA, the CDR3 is TGTGCCAGCAGTTCTTCAGAGACCCAGTACTTC. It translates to CASSSSETQYF.

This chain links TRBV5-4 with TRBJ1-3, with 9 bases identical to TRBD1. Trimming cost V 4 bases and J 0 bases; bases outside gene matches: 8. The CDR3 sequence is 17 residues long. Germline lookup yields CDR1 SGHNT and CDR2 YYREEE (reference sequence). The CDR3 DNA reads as TGTGCCAGCAGCCTGGACAGGGGTTTCAACTCTGGAAACACCATATATTTT. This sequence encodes CASSLDRGFNSGNTIYF.

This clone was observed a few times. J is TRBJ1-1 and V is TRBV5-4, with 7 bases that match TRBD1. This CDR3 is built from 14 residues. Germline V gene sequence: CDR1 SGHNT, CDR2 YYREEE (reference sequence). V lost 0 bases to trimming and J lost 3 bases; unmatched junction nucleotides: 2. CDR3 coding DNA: TGTGCCAGCAGCTTGGCCGGGACAGACACTGAAGCTTTCTTT. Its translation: CASSLAGTDTEAFF.

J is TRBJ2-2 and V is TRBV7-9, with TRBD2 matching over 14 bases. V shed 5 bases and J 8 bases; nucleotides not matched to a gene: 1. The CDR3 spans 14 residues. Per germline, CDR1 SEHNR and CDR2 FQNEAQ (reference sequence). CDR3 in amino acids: CASSGTSGSGELFF. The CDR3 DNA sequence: TGTGCCAGCAGCGGGACTAGCGGGAGTGGGGAGCTGTTTTTT.

The CDR3 spells CASSRSGLAGGPTYNEQFF. CDR3 coding DNA: TGCGCCAGCAGCCGATCGGGACTAGCGGGAGGGCCTACCTACAATGAGCAGTTCTTC. This rearrangement joins TRBV5-1 to TRBJ2-1; 16 bases fit TRBD2. The CDR3 contains 19 residues. Germline assignment: CDR1 SGHRS and CDR2 YFSETQ. The junction had 9 bases not matched to a gene; V was cut back by 4 bases and J by 2 bases.

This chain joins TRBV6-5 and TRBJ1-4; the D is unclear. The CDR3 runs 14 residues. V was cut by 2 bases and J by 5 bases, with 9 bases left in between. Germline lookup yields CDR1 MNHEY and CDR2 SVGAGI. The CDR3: CASSYAAVNEKLFF. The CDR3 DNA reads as TGTGCCAGCAGTTACGCGGCAGTAAATGAAAAACTGTTTTTT.

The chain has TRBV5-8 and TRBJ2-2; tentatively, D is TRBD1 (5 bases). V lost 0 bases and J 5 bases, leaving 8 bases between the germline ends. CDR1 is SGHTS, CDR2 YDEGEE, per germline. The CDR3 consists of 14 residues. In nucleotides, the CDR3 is TGTGCCAGCAGCTTGGGACAGATAACCGGGGAGCTGTTTTTT. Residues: CASSLGQITGELFF.

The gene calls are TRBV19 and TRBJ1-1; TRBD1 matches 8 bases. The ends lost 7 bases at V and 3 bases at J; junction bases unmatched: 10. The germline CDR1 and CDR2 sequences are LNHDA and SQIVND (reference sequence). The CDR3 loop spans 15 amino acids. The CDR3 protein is CASTPPGQVYTEAFF. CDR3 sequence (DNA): TGTGCCAGTACTCCACCGGGACAGGTTTACACTGAAGCTTTCTTT.

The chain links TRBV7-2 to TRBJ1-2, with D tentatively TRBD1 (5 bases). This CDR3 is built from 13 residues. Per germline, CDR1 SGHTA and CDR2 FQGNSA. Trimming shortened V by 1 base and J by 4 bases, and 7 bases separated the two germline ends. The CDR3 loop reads CASSLGQSYGYTF. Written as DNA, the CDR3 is TGTGCCAGCAGCTTAGGACAGAGCTATGGCTACACCTTC.

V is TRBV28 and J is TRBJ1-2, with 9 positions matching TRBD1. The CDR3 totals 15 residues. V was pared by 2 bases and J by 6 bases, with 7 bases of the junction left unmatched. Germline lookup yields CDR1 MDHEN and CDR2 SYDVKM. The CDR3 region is CASSLPDRGLDGYTF. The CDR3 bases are TGTGCCAGCAGTTTACCGGACAGGGGATTGGATGGCTACACCTTC.

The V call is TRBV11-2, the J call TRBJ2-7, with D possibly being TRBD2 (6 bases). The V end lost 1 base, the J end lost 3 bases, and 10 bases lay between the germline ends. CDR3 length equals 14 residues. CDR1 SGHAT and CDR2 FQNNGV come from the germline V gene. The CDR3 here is CASSLAGTHYEQYF. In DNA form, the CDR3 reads TGTGCCAGCAGCTTAGCCGGGACTCACTACGAGCAGTACTTC.

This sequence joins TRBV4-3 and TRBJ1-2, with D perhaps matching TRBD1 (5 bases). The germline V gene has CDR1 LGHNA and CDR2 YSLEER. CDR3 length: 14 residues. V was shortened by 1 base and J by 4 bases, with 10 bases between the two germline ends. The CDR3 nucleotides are TGCGCCAGCAGCCAAGTTGGAGGGGCCTATGGCTACACCTTC. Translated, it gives CASSQVGGAYGYTF.

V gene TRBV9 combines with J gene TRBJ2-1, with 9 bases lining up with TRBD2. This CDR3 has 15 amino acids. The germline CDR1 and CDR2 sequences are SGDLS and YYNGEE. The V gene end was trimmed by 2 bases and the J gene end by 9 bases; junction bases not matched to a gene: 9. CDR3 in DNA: TGTGCCAGCAGCGTGGGGACTAGCCTTTGGAGTGAGCAGTTCTTC. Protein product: CASSVGTSLWSEQFF. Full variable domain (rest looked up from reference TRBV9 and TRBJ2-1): DSGVTQTPKHLITATGQRVTLRCSPRSGDLSVYWYQQSLDQGLQFLIQYYNGEERAKGNILERFSAQQFPDLHSELNLSSLELGDSALYFCASSVGTSLWSEQFFGPGTRLTVL.

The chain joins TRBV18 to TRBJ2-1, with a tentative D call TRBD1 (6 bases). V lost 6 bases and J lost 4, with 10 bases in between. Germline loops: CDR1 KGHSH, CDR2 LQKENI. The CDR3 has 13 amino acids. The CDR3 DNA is TGTGCCAGCTCCTGGGACAATTACAATGAGCAGTTCTTC. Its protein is CASSWDNYNEQFF. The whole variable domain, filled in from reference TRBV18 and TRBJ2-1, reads NAGVMQNPRHLVRRRGQEARLRCSPMKGHSHVYWYRQLPEEGLKFMVYLQKENIIDESGMPKERFSAEFPKEGPSILRIQQVVRGDSAAYFCASSWDNYNEQFFGPGTRLTVL.

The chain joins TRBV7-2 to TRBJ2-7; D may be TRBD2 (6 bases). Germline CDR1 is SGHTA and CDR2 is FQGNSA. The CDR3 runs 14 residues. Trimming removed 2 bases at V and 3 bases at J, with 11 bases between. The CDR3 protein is CASSLLGSSYEQYF. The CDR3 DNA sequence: TGTGCCAGCAGCTTACTCGGGAGTAGCTACGAGCAGTACTTC.

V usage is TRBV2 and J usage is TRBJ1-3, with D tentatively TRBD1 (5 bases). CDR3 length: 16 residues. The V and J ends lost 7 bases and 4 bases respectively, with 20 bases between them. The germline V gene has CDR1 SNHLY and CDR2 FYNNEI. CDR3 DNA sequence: TGTGCCAGCACCCCCCGCGGCAGGGTTTACGGAAACACCATATATTTT. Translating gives CASTPRGRVYGNTIYF.

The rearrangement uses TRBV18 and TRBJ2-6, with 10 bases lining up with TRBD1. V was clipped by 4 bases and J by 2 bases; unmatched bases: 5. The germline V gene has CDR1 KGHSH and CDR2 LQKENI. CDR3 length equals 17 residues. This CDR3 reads CASSRDRGLAGANVLTF. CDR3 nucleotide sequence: TGTGCCAGCTCACGCGACAGGGGGCTGGCTGGGGCCAACGTCCTGACTTTC.

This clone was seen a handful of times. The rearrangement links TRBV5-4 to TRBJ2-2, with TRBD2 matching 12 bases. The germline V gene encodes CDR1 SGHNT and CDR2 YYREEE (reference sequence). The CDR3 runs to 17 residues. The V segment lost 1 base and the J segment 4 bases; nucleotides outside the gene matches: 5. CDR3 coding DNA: TGTGCCAGCAGCTTGCTAGCGGGGGGGACGGGCACCGGGGAGCTGTTTTTT. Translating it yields CASSLLAGGTGTGELFF.

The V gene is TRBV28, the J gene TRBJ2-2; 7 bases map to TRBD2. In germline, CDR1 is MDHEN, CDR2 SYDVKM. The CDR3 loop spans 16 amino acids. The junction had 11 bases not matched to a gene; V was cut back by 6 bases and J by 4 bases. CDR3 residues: CASRGPGLVPTGELFF. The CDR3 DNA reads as TGTGCCAGCAGGGGACCCGGACTAGTCCCCACCGGGGAGCTGTTTTTT.